This record looks at one T cell receptor (beta chain) sequence and its context. Its antigen is unidentified. The CDR3 loop spans 14 amino acids. Looked up from germline, CDR1 is LGHDT and CDR2 is YNNKEL (reference sequence). With 1 base removed from V and 9 bases from J, the gap between germline ends came to 16 bases. This table comes from immunoSEQ multiplex PCR, and its TCRdb copy is limited to in-frame clones, with some not included. In the table there are 55,000 to 80,000 clones, around 89% of which are singletons. The source of the sample is a study of T cell responses to AZD1222 COVID-19 vaccine. Findings and limits, study-wide: Within unmutated variant regions lay the reported targets of nearly half of spike-specific TCRs.

This TCR was sampled from an adult who received the AZD1222 COVID-19 vaccine. This sample comprised peripheral blood, obtained 28 days after the second AZD1222 dose. The chain recombines TRBV3-1 (or the pseudogene TRBV3-2) with TRBJ2-7; tentatively, D is TRBD2 (6 bases). The CDR3 sequence is CASSQGPVGAGQYF. DNA for the CDR3: TGTGCCAGCAGCCAAGGTCCTGTTGGAGCGGGGCAGTACTTC.